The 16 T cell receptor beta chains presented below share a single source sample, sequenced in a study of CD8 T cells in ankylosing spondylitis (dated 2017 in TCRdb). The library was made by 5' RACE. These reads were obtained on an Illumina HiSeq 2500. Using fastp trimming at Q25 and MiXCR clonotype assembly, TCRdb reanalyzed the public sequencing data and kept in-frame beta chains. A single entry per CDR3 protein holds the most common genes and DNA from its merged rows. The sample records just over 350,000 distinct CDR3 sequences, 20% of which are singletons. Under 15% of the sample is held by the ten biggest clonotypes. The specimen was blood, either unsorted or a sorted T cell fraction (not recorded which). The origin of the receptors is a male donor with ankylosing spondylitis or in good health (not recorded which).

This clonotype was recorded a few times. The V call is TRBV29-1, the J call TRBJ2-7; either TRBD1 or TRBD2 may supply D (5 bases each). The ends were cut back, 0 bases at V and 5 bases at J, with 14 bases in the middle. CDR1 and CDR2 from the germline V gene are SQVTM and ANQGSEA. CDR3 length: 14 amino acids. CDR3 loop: CSVEDGTPADEQYF. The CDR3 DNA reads TGCAGCGTTGAAGATGGGACGCCCGCGGACGAGCAGTACTTC.

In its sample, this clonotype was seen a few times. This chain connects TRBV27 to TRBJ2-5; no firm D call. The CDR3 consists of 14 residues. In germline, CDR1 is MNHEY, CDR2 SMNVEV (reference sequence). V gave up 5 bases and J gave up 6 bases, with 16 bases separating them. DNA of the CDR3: TGTGCCAGCAGTACCCCACCTGGACCCAAGACCCAGTACTTC. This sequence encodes CASSTPPGPKTQYF.

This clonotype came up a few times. The CDR3 is CSAKPRDSLSHEQFF. The CDR3 DNA sequence: TGCAGTGCTAAGCCACGGGACTCCCTGTCCCATGAGCAGTTCTTC. This chain connects TRBV20-1 to TRBJ2-1; D possibly corresponds to TRBD2 (6 bases). This CDR3 has 15 amino acids. The V end was cut by 4 bases, the J end by 8 bases, with 21 bases between. CDR1 is DFQATT, CDR2 SNEGSKA, per germline (reference sequence).

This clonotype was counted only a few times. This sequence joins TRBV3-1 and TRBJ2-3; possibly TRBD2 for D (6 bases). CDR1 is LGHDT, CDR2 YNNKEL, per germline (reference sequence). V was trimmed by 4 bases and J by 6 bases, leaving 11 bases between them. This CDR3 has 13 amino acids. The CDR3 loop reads CASSRPLADTQYF. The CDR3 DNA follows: TGTGCCAGCAGCCGCCCACTAGCTGATACGCAGTATTTT.

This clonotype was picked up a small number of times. The CDR3 sequence: CASSLESRIAKNIQYF. In nucleotides, the CDR3 is TGTGCCAGCAGCTTAGAGTCCCGGATCGCCAAAAACATTCAGTACTTC. J is TRBJ2-4 and V is TRBV11-2; D is unclear. Per germline, CDR1 SGHAT and CDR2 FQNNGV. CDR3 length equals 16 residues. V was shortened by 0 bases and J by 1 base, with 10 bases between the two germline ends.

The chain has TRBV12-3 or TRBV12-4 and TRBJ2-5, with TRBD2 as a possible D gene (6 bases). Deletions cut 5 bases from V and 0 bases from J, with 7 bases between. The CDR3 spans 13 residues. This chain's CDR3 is CASSRDYQETQYF. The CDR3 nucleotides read TGTGCCAGCAGTCGGGACTACCAAGAGACCCAGTACTTC.

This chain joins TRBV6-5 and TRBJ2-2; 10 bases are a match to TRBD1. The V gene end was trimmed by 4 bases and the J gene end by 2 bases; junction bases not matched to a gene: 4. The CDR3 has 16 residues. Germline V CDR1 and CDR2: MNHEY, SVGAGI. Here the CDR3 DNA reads TGTGCCAGCAGTTTTTGGACAGGGGGTAACACCGGGGAGCTGTTTTTT. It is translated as CASSFWTGGNTGELFF.

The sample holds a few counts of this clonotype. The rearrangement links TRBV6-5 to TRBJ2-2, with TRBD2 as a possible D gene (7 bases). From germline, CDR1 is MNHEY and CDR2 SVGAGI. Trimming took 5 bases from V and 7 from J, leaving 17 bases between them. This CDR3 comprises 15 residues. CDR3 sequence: CASSNRRGEGGELFF. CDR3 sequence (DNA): TGTGCCAGCAGTAACCGGAGGGGGGAGGGCGGGGAGCTGTTTTTT.

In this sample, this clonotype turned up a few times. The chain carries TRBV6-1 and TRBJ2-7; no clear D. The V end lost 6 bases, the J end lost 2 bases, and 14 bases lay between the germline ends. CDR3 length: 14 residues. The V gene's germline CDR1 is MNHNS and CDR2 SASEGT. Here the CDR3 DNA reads TGTGCCAGCAGCCTGGTTACAGCTACCTACGAGCAGTACTTC. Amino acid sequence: CASSLVTATYEQYF.

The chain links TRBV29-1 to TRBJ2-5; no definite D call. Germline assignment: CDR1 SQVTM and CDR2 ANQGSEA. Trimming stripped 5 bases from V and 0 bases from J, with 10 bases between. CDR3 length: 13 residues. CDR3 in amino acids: CSVYGLYQETQYF. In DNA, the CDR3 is TGCAGCGTTTACGGATTGTACCAAGAGACCCAGTACTTC.

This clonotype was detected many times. The CDR3 DNA reads TGCAGCGTTGATTTGGGAAGGGGCAACTACAATGAGCAGTTCTTC. Translated, it gives CSVDLGRGNYNEQFF. The rearrangement joins TRBV29-1 to TRBJ2-1; TRBD1 might be the D (5 bases). This CDR3 region has 15 residues. V lost 3 bases and J lost 3, with 15 bases in between. Per germline, CDR1 SQVTM and CDR2 ANQGSEA.

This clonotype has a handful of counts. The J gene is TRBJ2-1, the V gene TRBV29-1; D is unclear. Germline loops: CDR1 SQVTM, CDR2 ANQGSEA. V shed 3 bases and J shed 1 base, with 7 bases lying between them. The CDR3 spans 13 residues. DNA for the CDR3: TGCAGCGTTGACGGAGAATCCTACAATGAGCAGTTCTTC. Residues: CSVDGESYNEQFF.

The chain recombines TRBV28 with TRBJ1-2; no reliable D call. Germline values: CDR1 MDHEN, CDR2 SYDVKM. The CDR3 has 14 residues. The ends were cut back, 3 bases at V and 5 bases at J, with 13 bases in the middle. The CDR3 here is CASSLSIAPYGYTF. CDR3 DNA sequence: TGTGCCAGCAGTTTGTCCATCGCCCCGTATGGCTACACCTTC.

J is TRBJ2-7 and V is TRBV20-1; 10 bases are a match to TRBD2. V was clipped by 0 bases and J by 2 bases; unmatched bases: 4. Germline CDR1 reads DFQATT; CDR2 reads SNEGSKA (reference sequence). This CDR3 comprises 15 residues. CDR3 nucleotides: TGCAGTGCTAGAGATACTAGCGGGGCTACCTACGAGCAGTACTTC. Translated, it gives CSARDTSGATYEQYF.

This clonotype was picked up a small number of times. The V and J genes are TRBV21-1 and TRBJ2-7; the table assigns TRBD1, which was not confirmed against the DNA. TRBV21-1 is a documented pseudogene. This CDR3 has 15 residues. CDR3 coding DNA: TGTGCCAGCAGCAAAGTGGAGACAGCGGGCGGTGGGCAGTACTTC. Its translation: CASSKVETAGGGQYF.

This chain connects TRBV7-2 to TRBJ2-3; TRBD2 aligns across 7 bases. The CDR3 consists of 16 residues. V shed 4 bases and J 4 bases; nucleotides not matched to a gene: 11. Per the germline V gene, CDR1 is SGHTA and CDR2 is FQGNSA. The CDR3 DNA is TGTGCCAGCAGCTCGAGACTAGCAGTCGACTCAGATACGCAGTATTTT. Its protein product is CASSSRLAVDSDTQYF.